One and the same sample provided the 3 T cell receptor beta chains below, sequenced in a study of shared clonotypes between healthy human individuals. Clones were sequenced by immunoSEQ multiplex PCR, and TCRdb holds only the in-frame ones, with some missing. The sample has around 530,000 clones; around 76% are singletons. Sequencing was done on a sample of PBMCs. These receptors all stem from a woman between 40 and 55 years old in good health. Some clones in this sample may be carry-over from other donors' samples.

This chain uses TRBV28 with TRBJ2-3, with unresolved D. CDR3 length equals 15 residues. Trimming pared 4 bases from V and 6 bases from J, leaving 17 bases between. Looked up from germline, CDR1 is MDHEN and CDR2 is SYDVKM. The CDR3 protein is CASSSEMYTDDTQYF. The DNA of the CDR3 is TGTGCCAGCAGTTCCGAAATGTACACGGACGATACGCAGTATTTT.

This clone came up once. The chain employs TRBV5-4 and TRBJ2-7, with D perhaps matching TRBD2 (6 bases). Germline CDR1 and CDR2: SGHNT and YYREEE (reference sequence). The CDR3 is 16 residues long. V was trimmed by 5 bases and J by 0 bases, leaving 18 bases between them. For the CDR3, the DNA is TGTGCCAGCAGTTCTGACTCTCGGGGGTTCTCCTACGAGCAGTACTTC. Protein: CASSSDSRGFSYEQYF.

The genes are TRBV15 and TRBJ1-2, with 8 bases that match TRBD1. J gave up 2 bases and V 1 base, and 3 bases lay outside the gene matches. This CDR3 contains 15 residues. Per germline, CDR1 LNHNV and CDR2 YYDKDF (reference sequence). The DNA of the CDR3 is TGTGCCACCAGCAGAGTGACAGGGGCGAACTATGGCTACACCTTC. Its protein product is CATSRVTGANYGYTF.